Reported below is one TCR beta chain. No antigen is known for it. These data come from a study of cytomegalovirus exposure and HLA in healthy donors. The study's findings and limits: Previous analysis showed most TCR beta V segments were productive about 87% or about 30% of the time.

Germline CDR1 and CDR2: KGHSH and LQKENI. The length of the CDR3 is 18 residues. V was pared by 3 bases and J by 9 bases, with 17 bases of the junction left unmatched. With 60 Vbeta and 13 Jbeta primers, the PCR was carried out. Some clones are missing from TCRdb's copy, which holds only in-frame ones; the method was immunoSEQ multiplex PCR. The sample holds tens of thousands of clones, around 49% seen once. The sample taken for sequencing was PBMCs. The chain has TRBV18 and TRBJ2-1, with 10 bases aligning to TRBD2. This TCR came from a woman aged 40 to 49 in good health and CMV-seropositive. This chain's CDR3 is CASSPITPFGAGGREQFF. CDR3 nucleotide sequence: TGTGCCAGCTCACCGATTACCCCTTTTGGAGCGGGGGGGCGTGAGCAGTTCTTC. The complete variable domain, with remaining parts taken from reference TRBV18 and TRBJ2-1, reads NAGVMQNPRHLVRRRGQEARLRCSPMKGHSHVYWYRQLPEEGLKFMVYLQKENIIDESGMPKERFSAEFPKEGPSILRIQQVVRGDSAAYFCASSPITPFGAGGREQFFGPGTRLTVL.